Shown below are 18 T cell receptor beta chains from a single sample sequenced in a study of beta chain features in type 1 diabetes. Study results and limitations: Moderately but significantly shorter TCRB CDR3s were found in Type 1 diabetes patients in all four CD4+ subsets.

Since all of the isolated RNA was reverse transcribed, expressed TCRB transcripts were what got sequenced. TCRdb's table, derived via immunoSEQ multiplex PCR, lists solely in-frame clones and lacks some. The profile shows under 300,000 clones, approximately 15% of them singletons. Their antigen targets remain unknown. Sequencing input: naive CD4+ T cells from blood. The origin of the receptors is a man aged 30 to 45 with type 1 diabetes.

V is TRBV19 and J is TRBJ2-6, with a tentative D call TRBD2 (6 bases). Germline CDR1 and CDR2: LNHDA and SQIVND (reference sequence). Trimming took off 9 bases at V and 0 bases at J, with 12 bases between the two ends. There are 15 residues in the CDR3. The CDR3 bases are TGTGCCAGCCGGGACTTCGGCTCTGGGGCCAACGTCCTGACTTTC. Its translation is CASRDFGSGANVLTF.

V and J are TRBV7-9 and TRBJ2-1; 12 nucleotides align to TRBD2. CDR1 is SEHNR, CDR2 FQNEAQ, per germline (reference sequence). V shed 5 bases and J 8 bases; nucleotides not matched to a gene: 4. The CDR3 sequence is 14 residues long. CDR3 sequence (DNA): TGTGCCAGCAGCCTAAGGACTAGCGGGGATGAGCAGTTCTTC. It translates to CASSLRTSGDEQFF.

J is TRBJ2-3 and V is TRBV13, with 7 bases identical to TRBD2. Germline V gene sequence: CDR1 PRHDT, CDR2 FYEKMQ (reference sequence). The CDR3 loop spans 14 amino acids. Germline trimming cut 0 bases from V and 5 bases from J; bases unmatched to any gene: 2. DNA for the CDR3: TGTGCCAGCAGCTTAGGTGCTAGCGGAGATACGCAGTATTTT. It yields the protein CASSLGASGDTQYF.

In its sample, this clone was seen a few times. Distinct nucleotide sequences in the sample also encode this CDR3. The V and J genes are TRBV5-6 and TRBJ2-7; 7 bases are shared with TRBD1. Germline V CDR1 and CDR2: SGHDT, YYEEEE. The V and J ends lost 3 bases and 3 bases, in that order; junction bases with no gene match: 3. This CDR3 region has 13 residues. The CDR3 bases are TGTGCCAGCAGCTCGGGGACAGACTACGAGCAGTACTTC. It is translated as CASSSGTDYEQYF. The full variable domain, with the rest looked up from reference TRBV5-6 and TRBJ2-7, is DAGVTQSPTHLIKTRGQQVTLRCSPKSGHDTVSWYQQALGQGPQFIFQYYEEEERQRGNFPDRFSGHQFPNYSSELNVNALLLGDSALYLCASSSGTDYEQYFGPGTRLTVT.

This rearrangement joins TRBV30 to TRBJ1-2; TRBD1 matches at 8 bases. CDR3 length: 12 amino acids. With V trimmed by 8 bases and J by 2 bases, 4 bases remained unmatched. Germline V lookup: CDR1 GTSNPN, CDR2 SVGIG (reference sequence). This chain's CDR3 is CAHDRGNYGYTF. CDR3 in DNA: TGTGCCCACGACAGGGGAAACTATGGCTACACCTTC.

J is TRBJ1-4 and V is TRBV7-9; unclear D gene. This CDR3 comprises 15 residues. Germline V lookup: CDR1 SEHNR, CDR2 FQNEAQ (reference sequence). Trimming shortened V by 2 bases and J by 4 bases, and 11 bases separated the two germline ends. This CDR3 reads CASSLSVGSNEKLFF. For the CDR3, the DNA is TGTGCCAGCAGCTTAAGTGTCGGGAGTAATGAAAAACTGTTTTTT.

This clone occurred a few times. The chain joins TRBV7-9 to TRBJ2-5, with 9 bases aligning to TRBD1. V was pared by 11 bases and J by 3 bases, with 4 bases of the junction left unmatched. CDR1 and CDR2 (germline): SEHNR, FQNEAQ (reference sequence). The CDR3 is made up of 12 amino acids. In DNA form, the CDR3 reads TGTGCCCGACAGGGGGTGGAAGAGACCCAGTACTTC. This translates into CARQGVEETQYF.

This chain connects TRBV19 to TRBJ2-2; 10 bases map to TRBD1. CDR3 length equals 15 residues. The V segment lost 3 bases and the J segment 6 bases; nucleotides outside the gene matches: 4. Germline values: CDR1 LNHDA, CDR2 SQIVND (reference sequence). Here the CDR3 reads CASSIWGQGSGELFF. The CDR3 nucleotides are TGTGCCAGTAGTATCTGGGGACAGGGGTCCGGGGAGCTGTTTTTT.

The rearrangement uses TRBV10-3 and TRBJ2-3; D may be TRBD2 (5 bases). The germline V gene has CDR1 ENHRY and CDR2 SYGVKD. Trimming took 11 bases from V and 3 from J, leaving 24 bases between them. The CDR3 extends over 16 amino acids. The CDR3 sequence: CASQRRPGSGTDTQYF. The CDR3, as DNA: TGTGCCTCACAGCGAAGGCCGGGATCGGGAACAGATACGCAGTATTTT.

This clone was counted between two and nine times. The genes are TRBV5-4 and TRBJ1-1; tentatively, D is TRBD1 (5 bases). The CDR3 runs to 14 residues. CDR1 and CDR2 from the germline V gene are SGHNT and YYREEE (reference sequence). Deletions cut 7 bases from V and 5 bases from J, with 18 bases between. The CDR3 DNA reads TGTGCCAGCGCACCGTCATCAGGGCCGACTGAAGCTTTCTTT. Its protein is CASAPSSGPTEAFF. Full variable domain (outside the CDR3, taken from reference TRBV5-4 and TRBJ1-1): ETGVTQSPTHLIKTRGQQVTLRCSSQSGHNTVSWYQQALGQGPQFIFQYYREEENGRGNFPPRFSGLQFPNYSSELNVNALELDDSALYLCASAPSSGPTEAFFGQGTRLTVV.

The V call is TRBV27, the J call TRBJ1-1; D may be TRBD1 (6 bases). Germline CDR1 MNHEY, CDR2 SMNVEV (reference sequence). V was pared by 8 bases and J by 0 bases, with 22 bases between. The CDR3 loop spans 17 amino acids. The CDR3 spells CASSSLLGGGMNTEAFF. The CDR3 DNA sequence: TGTGCCAGCTCCTCATTATTGGGGGGGGGCATGAACACTGAAGCTTTCTTT.

The V gene is TRBV27, the J gene TRBJ2-7, with D possibly TRBD1 on 6 matching bases. Germline V gene data show CDR1 as MNHEY and CDR2 as SMNVEV (reference sequence). The CDR3 extends over 14 amino acids. The V gene lost 6 bases and the J gene lost 3 bases, with 15 bases spanning the gap. CDR3 nucleotides: TGTGCCAGCAGCCGAGGGGGTAGGGGCTACGAGCAGTACTTC. This encodes CASSRGGRGYEQYF.

This clone was picked up a small number of times. The chain carries TRBV7-9 and TRBJ1-1; D ambiguous. Germline V gene sequence: CDR1 SEHNR, CDR2 FQNEAQ (reference sequence). Trimming shortened V by 8 bases and J by 4 bases, and 17 bases separated the two germline ends. The CDR3 totals 14 residues. For the CDR3, the DNA is TGTGCCAGCCTTGGAGAGGCGGGGAGCACTGAAGCTTTCTTT. As protein: CASLGEAGSTEAFF.

This rearrangement joins TRBV5-4 to TRBJ2-1, with 7 positions matching TRBD2. The trim removed 4 bases at V and 9 bases at J, leaving 13 bases unmatched. The germline CDR1 and CDR2 sequences are SGHNT and YYREEE (reference sequence). The length of the CDR3 is 15 residues. The CDR3 DNA reads as TGTGCCAGCAGCCAAGATCTGGGAGGGTTCTTTGAGCAGTTCTTC. This gives the protein CASSQDLGGFFEQFF.

The chain couples TRBV7-2 to TRBJ2-7; TRBD1 aligns across 9 bases. Germline V lookup: CDR1 SGHTA, CDR2 FQGNSA. Unmatched junction bases numbered 8, after V lost 5 bases and J lost 3 bases. The CDR3 loop spans 15 amino acids. In DNA, the CDR3 is TGTGCCAGCAGCCCGGACAGGGGTCCTTTCTACGAGCAGTACTTC. The encoded protein is CASSPDRGPFYEQYF.

This clone was detected only a few times. The chain employs TRBV6-1 and TRBJ2-1; 9 bases agree with TRBD1. The germline CDR1 and CDR2 sequences are MNHNS and SASEGT. Unmatched junction bases numbered 11, after V lost 11 bases and J lost 6 bases. CDR3 size: 14 residues. The CDR3 region is CAGRTGVASNEQFF. CDR3 nucleotides: TGTGCCGGCCGGACAGGGGTGGCTTCCAATGAGCAGTTCTTC.

The V and J genes are TRBV5-1 and TRBJ2-5, with 7 bases that match TRBD2. V lost 1 base and J lost 5; bases outside the gene matches: 2. Germline CDR1 SGHRS, CDR2 YFSETQ. The CDR3 consists of 13 residues. The DNA for the CDR3 is TGCGCCAGCAGCTTGCGGCGGGGGGAGACCCAGTACTTC. It translates to CASSLRRGETQYF.

This clone has more than one count but fewer than ten. The rearrangement joins TRBV29-1 to TRBJ2-7, with 9 bases matching TRBD1. Germline CDR1 is SQVTM and CDR2 is ANQGSEA. J gave up 0 bases and V 3 bases, and 9 bases lay outside the gene matches. The CDR3 loop spans 16 amino acids. The DNA for the CDR3 is TGCAGCGTTGACGCCGGGACAGGGAGAAGCTCCTACGAGCAGTACTTC. Its translation: CSVDAGTGRSSYEQYF.